The 6 T cell receptor beta chains reported below all come from one sample, sequenced in a study of monozygotic twins with inflammatory bowel disease. TCRdb reprocessed the 5' RACE reads and stores each CDR3 protein as one record, lacking DNA. In all, the sample yields 140,000 to 150,000 distinct CDR3 sequences. The source material was blood. These receptors came from a human donor with ulcerative colitis or Crohn's disease, or a healthy co-twin of an affected twin (not recorded which).

The rearrangement uses TRBV12-3 or TRBV12-4 and TRBJ1-5. CDR3 length: 13 residues. CDR3 residues: CASSFGASEPQHF.

This chain links TRBV28 with TRBJ1-5; checking the TCRdb D call of TRBD1 is not possible without DNA. The germline gives CDR1 MDHEN, CDR2 SYDVKM. This CDR3 spans 15 amino acids. CDR3 sequence reads: CASSAGTGGGQPQHF.

The rearrangement joins TRBV4-3 to TRBJ2-1; TCRdb picks TRBD1, but there is no DNA to check that call. This CDR3 is built from 13 residues. Germline assignment: CDR1 LGHNA and CDR2 YSLEER. The CDR3 reads CASSLGQDNEQFF.

This sequence joins TRBV4-2 and TRBJ2-4; there is no DNA to check the TCRdb D call of TRBD1. Germline loops: CDR1 LGHNA, CDR2 YNFKEQ. The CDR3 is 16 residues long. The CDR3 protein is CASSQVASQAKNIQYF.

V gene TRBV27 combines with J gene TRBJ1-2; TCRdb picks TRBD1, but there is no DNA to check that call. The germline CDR1 and CDR2 sequences are MNHEY and SMNVEV (reference sequence). The CDR3 length is 13 residues. The CDR3 here is CASSRNRNYGYTF.

The rearrangement uses TRBV12-3 or TRBV12-4 and TRBJ2-1; the TCRdb call, TRBD1, lacks DNA for checking. CDR3 length: 16 residues. The CDR3 loop is CASSLGVGQGVNEQFF.